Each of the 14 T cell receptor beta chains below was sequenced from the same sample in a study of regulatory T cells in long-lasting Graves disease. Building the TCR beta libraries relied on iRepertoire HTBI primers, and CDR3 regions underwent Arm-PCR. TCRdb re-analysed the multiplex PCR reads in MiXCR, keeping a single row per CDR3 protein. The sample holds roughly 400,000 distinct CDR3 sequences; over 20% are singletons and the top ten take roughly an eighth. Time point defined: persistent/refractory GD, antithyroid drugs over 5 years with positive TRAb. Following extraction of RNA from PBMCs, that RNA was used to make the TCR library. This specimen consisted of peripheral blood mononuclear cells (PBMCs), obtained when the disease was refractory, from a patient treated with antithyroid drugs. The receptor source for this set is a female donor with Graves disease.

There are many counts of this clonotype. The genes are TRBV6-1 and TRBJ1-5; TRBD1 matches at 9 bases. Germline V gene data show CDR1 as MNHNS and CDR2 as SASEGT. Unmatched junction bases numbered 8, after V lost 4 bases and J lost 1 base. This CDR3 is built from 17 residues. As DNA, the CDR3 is TGTGCCAGCAGTGCCGTCGTAGGGACAGGGAGCAATCAGCCCCAGCATTTT. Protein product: CASSAVVGTGSNQPQHF.

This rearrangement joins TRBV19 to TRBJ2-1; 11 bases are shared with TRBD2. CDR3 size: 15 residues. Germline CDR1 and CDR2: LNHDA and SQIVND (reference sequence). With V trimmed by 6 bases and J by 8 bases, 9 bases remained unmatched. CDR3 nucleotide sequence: TGTGCCAGTAGAACTACTAGCGGGAGTATCTATGAGCAGTTCTTC. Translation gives CASRTTSGSIYEQFF.

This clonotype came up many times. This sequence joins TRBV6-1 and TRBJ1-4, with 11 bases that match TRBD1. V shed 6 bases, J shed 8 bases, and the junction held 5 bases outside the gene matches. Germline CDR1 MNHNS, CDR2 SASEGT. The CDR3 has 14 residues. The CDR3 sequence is CASRDRGLGEKLFF. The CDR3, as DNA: TGTGCCAGCAGGGACAGGGGGCTAGGCGAAAAACTGTTTTTT.

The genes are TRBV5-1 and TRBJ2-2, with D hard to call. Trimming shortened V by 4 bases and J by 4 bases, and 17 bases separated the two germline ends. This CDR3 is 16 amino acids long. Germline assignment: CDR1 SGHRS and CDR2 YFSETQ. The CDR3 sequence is CASSGSPGPTTGELFF. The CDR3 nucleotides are TGCGCCAGCAGCGGATCCCCGGGCCCCACCACCGGGGAGCTGTTTTTT.

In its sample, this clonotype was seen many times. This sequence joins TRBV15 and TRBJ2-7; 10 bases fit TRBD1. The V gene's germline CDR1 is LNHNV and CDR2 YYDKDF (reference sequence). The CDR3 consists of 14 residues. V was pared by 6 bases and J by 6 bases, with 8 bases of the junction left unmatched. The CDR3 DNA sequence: TGTGCCACCAGTGAAGGGGGGACAGGGGTCGAGCAGTACTTC. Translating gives CATSEGGTGVEQYF.

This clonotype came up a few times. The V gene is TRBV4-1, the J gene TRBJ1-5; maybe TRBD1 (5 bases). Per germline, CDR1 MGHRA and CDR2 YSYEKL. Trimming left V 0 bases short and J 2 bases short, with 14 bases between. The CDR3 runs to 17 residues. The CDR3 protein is CASSQELGRVGNQPQHF. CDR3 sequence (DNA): TGCGCCAGCAGCCAAGAGTTAGGCAGGGTAGGCAATCAGCCCCAGCATTTT.

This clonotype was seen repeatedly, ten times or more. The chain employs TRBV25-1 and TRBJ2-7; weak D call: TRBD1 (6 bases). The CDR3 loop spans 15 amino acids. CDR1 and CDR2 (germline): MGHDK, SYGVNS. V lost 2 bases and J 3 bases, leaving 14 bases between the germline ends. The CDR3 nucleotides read TGTGCCAGCAGTGAAGTTGGAACAGGGAACTACGAGCAGTACTTC. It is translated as CASSEVGTGNYEQYF.

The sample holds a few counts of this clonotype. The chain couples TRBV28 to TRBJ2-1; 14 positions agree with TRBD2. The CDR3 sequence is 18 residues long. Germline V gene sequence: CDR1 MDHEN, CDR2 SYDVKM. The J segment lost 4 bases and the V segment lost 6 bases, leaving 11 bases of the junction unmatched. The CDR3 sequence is CASRSRFGTSGSYNEQFF. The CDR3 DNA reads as TGTGCCAGCAGATCCAGATTCGGGACTAGCGGGAGTTACAATGAGCAGTTCTTC. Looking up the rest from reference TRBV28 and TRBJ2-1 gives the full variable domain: DVKVTQSSRYLVKRTGEKVFLECVQDMDHENMFWYRQDPGLGLRLIYFSYDVKMKEKGDIPEGYSVSREKKERFSLILESASTNQTSMYLCASRSRFGTSGSYNEQFFGPGTRLTVL.

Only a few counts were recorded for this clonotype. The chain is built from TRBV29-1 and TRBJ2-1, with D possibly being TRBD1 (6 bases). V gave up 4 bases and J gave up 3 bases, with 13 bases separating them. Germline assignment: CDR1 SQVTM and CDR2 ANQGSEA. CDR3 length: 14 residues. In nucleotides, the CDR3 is TGCAGCGTTGTTCACGGGACATTCTACAATGAGCAGTTCTTC. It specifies CSVVHGTFYNEQFF.

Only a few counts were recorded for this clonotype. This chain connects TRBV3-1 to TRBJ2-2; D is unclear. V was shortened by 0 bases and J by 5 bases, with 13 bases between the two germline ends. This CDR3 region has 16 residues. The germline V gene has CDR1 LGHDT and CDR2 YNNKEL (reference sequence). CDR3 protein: CASSQDRAEETGELFF. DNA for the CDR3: TGTGCCAGCAGCCAAGATAGGGCGGAAGAAACCGGGGAGCTGTTTTTT.

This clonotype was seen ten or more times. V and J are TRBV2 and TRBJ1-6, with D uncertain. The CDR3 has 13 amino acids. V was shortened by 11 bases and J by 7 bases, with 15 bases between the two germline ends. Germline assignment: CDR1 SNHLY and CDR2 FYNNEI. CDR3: CAGLRRKNSPLHF. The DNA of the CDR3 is TGTGCCGGCCTGAGGAGGAAGAATTCACCCCTCCACTTT.

The CDR3 DNA is TGTGCCACCAGCAGAGATCGGTCCCCGGGTGTAGCGCCGGCCTACGAGCAGTACTTC. Translated: CATSRDRSPGVAPAYEQYF. The gene calls are TRBV15 and TRBJ2-7, with TRBD2 as a possible D gene (5 bases). This CDR3 comprises 19 residues. Germline V CDR1 and CDR2: LNHNV, YYDKDF (reference sequence). Between the trimmed V and J ends, which lost 0 bases and 2 bases, there was a span of 23 bases.

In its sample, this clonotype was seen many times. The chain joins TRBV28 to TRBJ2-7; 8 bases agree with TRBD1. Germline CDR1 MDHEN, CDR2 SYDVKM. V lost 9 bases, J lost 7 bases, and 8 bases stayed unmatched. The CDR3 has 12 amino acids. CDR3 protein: CASGTGLGEQYF. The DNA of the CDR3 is TGTGCCAGTGGGACAGGACTCGGGGAGCAGTACTTC.

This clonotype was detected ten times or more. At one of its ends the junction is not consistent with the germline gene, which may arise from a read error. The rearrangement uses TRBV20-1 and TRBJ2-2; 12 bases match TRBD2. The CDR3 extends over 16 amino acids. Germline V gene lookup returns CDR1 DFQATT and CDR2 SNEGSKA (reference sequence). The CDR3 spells CSASPLAGGLTWELFF. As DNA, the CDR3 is TGCAGTGCTAGTCCGCTAGCGGGAGGGCTCACCTGGGAGCTGTTTTTT.